The clone carrying this TCR beta chain was detected only a few times. Its matching antigen is unknown. The data originate from a study of shared clonotypes between healthy human individuals. In the study overall: Sampling drew on donors who were a couple of women and a few men aged 18 to 49. Notes on the study in general: The diversity represented, both genetic and in exposure history, was limited by few donors. Naive subsets, compared against memory subsets, generally had larger estimated richness values.

Germline CDR1 reads LNHDA; CDR2 reads SQIVND (reference sequence). Trimming pared 3 bases from V and 3 bases from J, leaving 6 bases between. This CDR3 is 13 amino acids long. Original analysis: Filtering differed because ImmunoSEQ produced junction-only sequences that carried no quality scores. This table comes from immunoSEQ multiplex PCR, and its TCRdb copy is limited to in-frame clones, with some not included. The DNA gave D and trimming, while V, J and clone size come from that table. The sample lists hundreds of thousands of clones, 95% occurring once. The naive CD8 population came from CD45RO-negative cells selected for CCR7, without terminally differentiated effector memory CD45RA+ cells.

Sample: naive CD8+ T cells sorted from blood. The genes are TRBV19 and TRBJ1-5; no definite D call. The clonotype comes from a woman in her twenties or thirties in good health. The CDR3 loop is CASSINLNQPQHF. For the CDR3, the DNA is TGTGCCAGTAGTATTAACCTCAATCAGCCCCAGCATTTT.